Detailed here is one TCR beta chain. V dropped 2 bases and J dropped 2; count of bases not matched to a gene: 5. The CDR3 extends over 15 amino acids. The V gene's germline CDR1 is MNHNY and CDR2 SVGAGI (reference sequence). After extraction with the RNeasy kit, about 0.45 to 1 ug of the RNA was reverse transcribed using random hexamers. TCRdb reprocessed the immunoSEQ multiplex PCR reads with MiXCR, giving one entry per CDR3 protein. The sample consists of around 170,000 distinct CDR3 sequences, approximately 95% of them appearing once. The sample is drawn from a study of CD8 T cells in Susac syndrome.

This TCR was recovered from a human donor with Susac syndrome. Sample: CD4+ T cells from PBMCs. The gene calls are TRBV6-6 and TRBJ2-7, with 8 positions matching TRBD1. The CDR3 DNA is TGTGCCAGCAGTTACCACAACAGGGGGACCTACGAGCAGTACTTC. As protein: CASSYHNRGTYEQYF.